This T cell receptor beta chain came from a study of T cells after posttransplantation cyclophosphamide. Cyclophosphamide on days +3 and +4 followed busulfan-fludarabine conditioning and a marrow graft. Broader study findings: Recipient CMV seropositivity and CMV reactivation strongly tracked TRB clonality. TRB overlap between skin or GI tissue T cells and blood was limited.

V was pared by 5 bases and J by 5 bases, with 18 bases between. CDR1 and CDR2 (germline): SEHNR, FQNEAQ (reference sequence). This CDR3 comprises 15 residues. Produced via immunoSEQ multiplex PCR; TCRdb's table is partial and in-frame only. There are some 5,000 clones in the sample, none observed a single time. As for this clone: Its target is not known.

The chain is built from TRBV7-9 and TRBJ1-1; a weak D match, TRBD1 (5 bases). This TCR was sampled from a male patient between 55 and 70 years old who received an allogeneic stem cell transplant from a related donor, was CMV-positive, and had no GVHD. The graft donor may have given rise to some T cells. The sequences come from PBMCs, collected after allogeneic stem cell transplant with posttransplant cyclophosphamide. The CDR3 nucleotides are TGTGCCAGCAGCCTTCAAGGGGCCTTGGGGACTGAAGCTTTCTTT. Its protein product is CASSLQGALGTEAFF.